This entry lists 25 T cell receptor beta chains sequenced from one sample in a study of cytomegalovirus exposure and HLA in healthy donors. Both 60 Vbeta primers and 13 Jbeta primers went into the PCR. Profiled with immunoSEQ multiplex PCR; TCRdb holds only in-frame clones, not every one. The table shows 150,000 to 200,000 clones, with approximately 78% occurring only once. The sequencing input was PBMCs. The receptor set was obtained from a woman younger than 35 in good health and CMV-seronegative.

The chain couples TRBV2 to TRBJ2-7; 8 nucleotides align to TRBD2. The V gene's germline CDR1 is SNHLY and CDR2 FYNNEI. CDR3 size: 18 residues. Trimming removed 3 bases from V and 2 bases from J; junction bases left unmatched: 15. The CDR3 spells CASSDVFSGTIIPYEQYV. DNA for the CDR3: TGTGCCAGCAGTGATGTATTTAGCGGGACTATCATTCCCTACGAGCAGTACGTC.

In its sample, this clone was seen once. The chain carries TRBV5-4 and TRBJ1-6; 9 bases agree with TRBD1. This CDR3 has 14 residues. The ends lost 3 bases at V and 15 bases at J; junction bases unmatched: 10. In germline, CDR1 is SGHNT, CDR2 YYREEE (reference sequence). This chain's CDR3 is CASSSGTGLTGLHF. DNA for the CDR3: TGTGCCAGCAGCTCCGGGACAGGGCTTACGGGCCTCCACTTT.

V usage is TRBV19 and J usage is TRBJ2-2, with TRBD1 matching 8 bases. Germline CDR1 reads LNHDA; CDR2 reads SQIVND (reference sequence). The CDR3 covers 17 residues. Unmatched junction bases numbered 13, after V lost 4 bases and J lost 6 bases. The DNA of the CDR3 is TGTGCCAGTAGTAAATCCAGGACAGGGAGAGCACCCGGGGAGCTGTTTTTT. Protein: CASSKSRTGRAPGELFF.

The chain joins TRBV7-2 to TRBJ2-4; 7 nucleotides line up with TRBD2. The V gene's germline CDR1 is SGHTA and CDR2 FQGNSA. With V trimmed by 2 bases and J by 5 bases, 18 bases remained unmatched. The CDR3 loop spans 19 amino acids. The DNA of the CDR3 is TGTGCCAGCAGCTTACGGGAGCGGGGCAGGGTTGGAGGGGAAAACATTCAGTACTTC. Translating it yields CASSLRERGRVGGENIQYF.

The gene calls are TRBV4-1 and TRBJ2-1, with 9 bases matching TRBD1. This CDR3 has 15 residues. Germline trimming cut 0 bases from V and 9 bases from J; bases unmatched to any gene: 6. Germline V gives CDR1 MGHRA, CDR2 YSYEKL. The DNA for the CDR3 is TGCGCCAGCAGCCAAGAACAGGGGGCAACGGGTGAGCAGTTCTTC. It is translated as CASSQEQGATGEQFF.

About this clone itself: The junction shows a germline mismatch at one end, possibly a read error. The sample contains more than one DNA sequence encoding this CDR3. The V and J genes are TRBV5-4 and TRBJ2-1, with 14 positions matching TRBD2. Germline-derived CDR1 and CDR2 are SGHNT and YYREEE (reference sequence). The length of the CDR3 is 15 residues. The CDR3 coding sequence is TGTGCCAGTAGCTCGACTAGCGGGAGGGTCGATGAGCAGTTCTTC. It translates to CASSSTSGRVDEQFF.

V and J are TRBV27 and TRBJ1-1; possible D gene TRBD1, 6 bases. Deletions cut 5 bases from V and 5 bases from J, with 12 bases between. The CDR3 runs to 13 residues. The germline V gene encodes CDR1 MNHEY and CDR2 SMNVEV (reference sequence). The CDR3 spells CASSGGARTEAFF. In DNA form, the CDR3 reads TGTGCCAGCAGTGGGGGGGCGAGGACTGAAGCTTTCTTT.

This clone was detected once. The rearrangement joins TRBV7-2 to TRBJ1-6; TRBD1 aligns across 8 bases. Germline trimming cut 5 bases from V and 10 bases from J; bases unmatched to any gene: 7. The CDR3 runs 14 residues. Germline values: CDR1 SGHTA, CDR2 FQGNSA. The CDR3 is CASSIGQGVSPLHF. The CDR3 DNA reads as TGTGCCAGCAGCATAGGACAGGGCGTCTCACCCCTCCACTTT.

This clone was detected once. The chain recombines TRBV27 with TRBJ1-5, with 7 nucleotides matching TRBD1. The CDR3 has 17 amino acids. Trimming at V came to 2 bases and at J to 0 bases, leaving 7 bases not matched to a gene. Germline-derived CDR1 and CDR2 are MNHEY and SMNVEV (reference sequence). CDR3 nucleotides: TGTGCCAGCAGTTTAACCGGGACAGCATATAGCAATCAGCCCCAGCATTTT. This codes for CASSLTGTAYSNQPQHF.

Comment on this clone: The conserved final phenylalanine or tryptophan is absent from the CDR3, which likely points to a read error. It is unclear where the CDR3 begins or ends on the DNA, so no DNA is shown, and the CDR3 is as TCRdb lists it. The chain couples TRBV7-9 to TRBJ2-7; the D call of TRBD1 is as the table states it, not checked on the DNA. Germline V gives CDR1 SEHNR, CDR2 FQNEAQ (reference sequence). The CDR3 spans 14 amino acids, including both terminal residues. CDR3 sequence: CASSLGGSRDRDVI.

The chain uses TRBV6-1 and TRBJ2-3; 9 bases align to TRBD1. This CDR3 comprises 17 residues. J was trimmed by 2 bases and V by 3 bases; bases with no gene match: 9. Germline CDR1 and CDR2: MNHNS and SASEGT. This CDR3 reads CASSDGQGYTHTDTQYF. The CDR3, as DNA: TGTGCCAGCAGTGACGGACAGGGGTACACACACACAGATACGCAGTATTTT.

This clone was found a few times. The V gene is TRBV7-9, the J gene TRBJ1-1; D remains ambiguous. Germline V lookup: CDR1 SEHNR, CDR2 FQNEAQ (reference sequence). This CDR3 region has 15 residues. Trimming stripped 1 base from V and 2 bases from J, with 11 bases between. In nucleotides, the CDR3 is TGTGCCAGCAGCTTAGGGAACGGGGTAAACACTGAAGCTTTCTTT. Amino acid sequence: CASSLGNGVNTEAFF.

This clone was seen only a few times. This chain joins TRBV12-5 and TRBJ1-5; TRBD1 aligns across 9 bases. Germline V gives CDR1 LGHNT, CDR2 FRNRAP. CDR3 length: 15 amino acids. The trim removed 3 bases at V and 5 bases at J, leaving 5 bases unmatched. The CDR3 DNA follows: TGTGCTAGTGGTTTCTCGGGACAGGGCGATCAGCCCCAGCATTTT. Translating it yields CASGFSGQGDQPQHF.

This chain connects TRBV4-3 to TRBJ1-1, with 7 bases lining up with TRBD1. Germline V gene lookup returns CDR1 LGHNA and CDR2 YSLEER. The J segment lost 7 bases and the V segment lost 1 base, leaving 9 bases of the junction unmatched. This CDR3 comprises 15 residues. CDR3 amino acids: CASSQASWTGCEAFF. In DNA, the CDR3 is TGCGCCAGCAGCCAAGCTTCTTGGACAGGATGTGAAGCTTTCTTT.

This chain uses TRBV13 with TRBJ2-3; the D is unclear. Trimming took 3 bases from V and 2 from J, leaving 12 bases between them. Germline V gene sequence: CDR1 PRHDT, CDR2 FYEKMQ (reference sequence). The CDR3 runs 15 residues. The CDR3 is CASSFFLGYTDTQYF. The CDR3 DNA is TGTGCCAGCAGCTTTTTTCTCGGTTACACAGATACGCAGTATTTT.

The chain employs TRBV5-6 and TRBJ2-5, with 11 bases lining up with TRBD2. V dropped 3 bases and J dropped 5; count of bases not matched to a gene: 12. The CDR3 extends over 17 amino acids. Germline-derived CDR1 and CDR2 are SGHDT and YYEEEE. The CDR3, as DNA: TGTGCCAGCAGCTCTGCTAGCGGGAGGCCAAATTGGGAGACCCAGTACTTC. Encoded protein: CASSSASGRPNWETQYF. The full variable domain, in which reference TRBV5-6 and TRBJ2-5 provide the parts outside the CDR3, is DAGVTQSPTHLIKTRGQQVTLRCSPKSGHDTVSWYQQALGQGPQFIFQYYEEEERQRGNFPDRFSGHQFPNYSSELNVNALLLGDSALYLCASSSASGRPNWETQYFGPGTRLLVL.

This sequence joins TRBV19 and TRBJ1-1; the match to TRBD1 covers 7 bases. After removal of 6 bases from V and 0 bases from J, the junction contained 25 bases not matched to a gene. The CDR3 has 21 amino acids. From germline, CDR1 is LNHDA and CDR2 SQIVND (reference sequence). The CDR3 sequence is CASRGNGTGQVIFFMNTEAFF. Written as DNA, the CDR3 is TGTGCCAGTAGGGGGAACGGAACTGGACAGGTTATCTTTTTCATGAACACTGAAGCTTTCTTT.

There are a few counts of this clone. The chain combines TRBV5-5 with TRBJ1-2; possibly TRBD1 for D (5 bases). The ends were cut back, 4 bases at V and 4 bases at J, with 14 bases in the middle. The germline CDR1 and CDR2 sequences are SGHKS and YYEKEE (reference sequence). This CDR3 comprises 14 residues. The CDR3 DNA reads TGTGCCAGCAGCCCGGACATTGTCGGCTATGGCTACACCTTC. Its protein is CASSPDIVGYGYTF.

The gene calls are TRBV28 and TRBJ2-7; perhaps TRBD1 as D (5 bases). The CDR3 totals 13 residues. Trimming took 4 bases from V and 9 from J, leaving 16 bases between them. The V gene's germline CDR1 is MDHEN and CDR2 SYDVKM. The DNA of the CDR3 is TGTGCCAGCAGTTCAGGACACATCCTTTGGCAGTACTTC. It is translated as CASSSGHILWQYF.

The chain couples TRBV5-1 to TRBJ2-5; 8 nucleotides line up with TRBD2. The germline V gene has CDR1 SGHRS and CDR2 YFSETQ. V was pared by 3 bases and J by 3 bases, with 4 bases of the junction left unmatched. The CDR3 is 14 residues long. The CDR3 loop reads CASSSGTSKETQYF. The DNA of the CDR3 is TGCGCCAGCAGCTCCGGGACTAGTAAAGAGACCCAGTACTTC.

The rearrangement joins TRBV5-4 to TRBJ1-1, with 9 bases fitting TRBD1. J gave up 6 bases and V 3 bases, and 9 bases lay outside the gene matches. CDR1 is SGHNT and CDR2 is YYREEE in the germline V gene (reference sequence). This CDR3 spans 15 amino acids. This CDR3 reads CASSYLTGGRAEAFF. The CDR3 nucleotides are TGTGCCAGCAGCTACTTGACAGGGGGGAGGGCTGAAGCTTTCTTT.

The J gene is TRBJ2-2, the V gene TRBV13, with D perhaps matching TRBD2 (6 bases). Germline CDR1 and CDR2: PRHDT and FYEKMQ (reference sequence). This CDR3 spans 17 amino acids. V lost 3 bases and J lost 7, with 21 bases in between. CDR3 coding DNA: TGTGCCAGCAGCTTTCGCCTGGGTCGCGGGGAGAGCGGGGAGCTGTTTTTT. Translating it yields CASSFRLGRGESGELFF.

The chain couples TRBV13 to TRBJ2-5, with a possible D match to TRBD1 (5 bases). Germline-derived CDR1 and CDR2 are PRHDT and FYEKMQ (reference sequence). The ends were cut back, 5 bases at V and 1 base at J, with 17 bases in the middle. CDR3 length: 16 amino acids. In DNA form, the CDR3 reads TGTGCCAGCAGCACGCTGTCCCAGGGCTTCCAAGAGACCCAGTACTTC. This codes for CASSTLSQGFQETQYF.

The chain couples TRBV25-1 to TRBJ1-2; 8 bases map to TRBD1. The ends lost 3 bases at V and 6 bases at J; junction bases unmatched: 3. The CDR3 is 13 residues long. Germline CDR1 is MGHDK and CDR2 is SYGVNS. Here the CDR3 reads CASSDPGGDGYTF. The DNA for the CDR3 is TGTGCCAGCAGTGACCCAGGGGGCGATGGCTACACCTTC.

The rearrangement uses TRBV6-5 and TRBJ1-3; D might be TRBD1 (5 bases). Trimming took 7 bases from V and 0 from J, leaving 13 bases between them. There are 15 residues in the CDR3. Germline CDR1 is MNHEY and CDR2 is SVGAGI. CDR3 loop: CASTPTGSSGNTIYF. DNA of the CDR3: TGTGCCAGCACCCCAACAGGTTCCTCTGGAAACACCATATATTTT.